This TCR beta chain was documented in a study of blood T cell repertoires in COVID-19. Study-wide context: The study drew acute and convalescent COVID-19 samples from the United States, Italy and Spain. PBMCs, B-cell-depleted T cells, or T cells were the source of the cDNA or gDNA that made up the material.

Germline values: CDR1 SEHNR, CDR2 FQNEAQ (reference sequence). This CDR3 region has 15 residues. The junction had 9 bases not matched to a gene; V was cut back by 4 bases and J by 5 bases. Measured with immunoSEQ multiplex PCR; TCRdb has only the in-frame clones, and not every one. The sample consists of around 310,000 clones, almost 90% of them appearing once. The V gene is TRBV7-9, the J gene TRBJ2-7; the match to TRBD1 covers 9 bases. The TCR was taken from a woman aged 40 to 50 with COVID-19, enrolled during active disease. Material: peripheral blood. CDR3 nucleotide sequence: TGTGCCAGCAGCTCTGCGACAGGGGGGGTCGACGAGCAGTACTTC. Protein sequence: CASSSATGGVDEQYF.